These 30 T cell receptor beta chains came from one sample sequenced in a study of T cells in localized non-small cell lung cancer. Clones were sequenced by immunoSEQ multiplex PCR, and TCRdb holds only the in-frame ones, with some missing. The data contain over 2,500 clones, roughly 36% of them singletons. Sequencing used lung tumor tissue, obtained before any cancer treatment. The origin of the receptors is a man aged 40 to 70 with stage I lung adenocarcinoma.

Sample share makes this clone medium-sized. The V and J genes are TRBV6-7 and TRBJ2-7; possible D gene TRBD1, 5 bases. TRBV6-7 is an ORF; its function is uncertain. The V and J ends lost 5 bases and 4 bases respectively, with 15 bases between them. There are 14 residues in the CDR3. CDR3: CASSEAETAYEQYF. In DNA, the CDR3 is TGTGCCAGCAGTGAAGCAGAGACAGCATACGAGCAGTACTTC.

The chain is built from TRBV12-2 and TRBJ2-3; the D call TRBD2 from the table was never checked on the DNA. TRBV12-2 is a pseudogene. This CDR3 is built from 15 residues. CDR3 sequence (DNA): TGTGCCACCCCGGTCGGGCTAGCGGGCACAGATACGCAGTATTTT. It is translated as CATPVGLAGTDTQYF.

This chain uses TRBV6-8 with TRBJ2-5; D uncertain. In germline, CDR1 is MNHGY, CDR2 SAAAGT. The CDR3 consists of 12 residues. V was clipped by 6 bases and J by 5 bases, with 10 bases between them. CDR3 coding DNA: TGTGCCAGCAGCCGAAATCCGGAGACCCAGTACTTC. Translating it yields CASSRNPETQYF.

The chain has TRBV6-8 and TRBJ2-5; D gene ambiguous. The germline V gene encodes CDR1 MNHGY and CDR2 SAAAGT. The CDR3 consists of 17 residues. V shed 0 bases and J shed 5 bases, with 19 bases lying between them. CDR3 residues: CASSYSGSRYIRETQYF. CDR3 DNA: TGTGCCAGCAGTTACTCGGGGTCGAGGTATATAAGGGAGACCCAGTACTTC.

This clone has only a few counts. The V and J genes are TRBV30 and TRBJ2-7; D is possibly TRBD2 (6 bases). Looked up from germline, CDR1 is GTSNPN and CDR2 is SVGIG (reference sequence). The CDR3 sequence is 12 residues long. The V end lost 3 bases, the J end lost 7 bases, and 13 bases lay between the germline ends. CDR3 nucleotide sequence: TGTGCCTGGAGGACGGGTAGCGGTGAGCAGTACTTC. It encodes CAWRTGSGEQYF.

The genes are TRBV30 and TRBJ1-1; D unclear. The germline CDR1 and CDR2 sequences are GTSNPN and SVGIG (reference sequence). This CDR3 spans 15 amino acids. V shed 2 bases and J shed 0 bases, with 13 bases lying between them. As DNA, the CDR3 is TGTGCCTGGAGTACGCGGGTAGGAGTGAACACTGAAGCTTTCTTT. Its translation: CAWSTRVGVNTEAFF.

This rearrangement joins TRBV18 to TRBJ1-5, with D uncertain. The ends were cut back, 6 bases at V and 3 bases at J, with 12 bases in the middle. The CDR3 runs 14 residues. From germline, CDR1 is KGHSH and CDR2 LQKENI. The CDR3 loop reads CASSPAVSNQPQHF. The CDR3, as DNA: TGTGCCAGCTCGCCGGCGGTGTCCAATCAGCCCCAGCATTTT.

V gene TRBV10-2 combines with J gene TRBJ2-7; a weak D match, TRBD1 (6 bases). Germline values: CDR1 WSHSY, CDR2 SAAADI. V lost 10 bases, J lost 3 bases, and 16 bases lay in between. The CDR3 covers 13 residues. CDR3 sequence reads: CAISQGLGYEQYF. The DNA of the CDR3 is TGCGCCATTTCCCAGGGGTTGGGCTACGAGCAGTACTTC.

This clone counts as medium-sized (0.01 to 0.1%). One end of the junction is discordant with germline, which a read error may explain. The rearrangement uses TRBV7-2 and TRBJ2-5, with 8 bases that match TRBD1. The CDR3 is 13 residues long. Germline lookup yields CDR1 SGHTA and CDR2 FQGNSA. Here the CDR3 DNA reads TGTGCTAGCAGCCCCGGACAGGGCGGGACCCAGTACTTC. This translates into CASSPGQGGTQYF.

This clone appeared a few times. The chain combines TRBV6-8 with TRBJ2-1, with 9 bases aligning to TRBD2. The CDR3 has 13 residues. Germline V lookup: CDR1 MNHGY, CDR2 SAAAGT. V shed 6 bases, J shed 6 bases, and the junction held 3 bases outside the gene matches. CDR3 residues: CASSVAGVNEQFF. The DNA for the CDR3 is TGTGCCAGCAGCGTAGCGGGAGTCAATGAGCAGTTCTTC.

This clone was seen more than once but under ten times. The chain is built from TRBV11-1 and TRBJ1-4; 8 bases are a match to TRBD1. Trimming took 1 base from V and 8 from J; bases not matched to a gene: 3. Germline CDR1 SGHAT, CDR2 FQDESV (reference sequence). The CDR3 sequence is 14 residues long. The CDR3 here is CASSLGQGREKLFF. CDR3 coding DNA: TGTGCCAGCAGCTTAGGACAGGGGAGGGAAAAACTGTTTTTT.

This clone was recorded a few times. V gene TRBV6-8 combines with J gene TRBJ2-5; D perhaps matches TRBD1 (6 bases). CDR1 is MNHGY, CDR2 SAAAGT, per germline. This CDR3 comprises 13 residues. Trimming stripped 2 bases from V and 3 bases from J, with 7 bases between. The CDR3 region is CASSYGQKETQYF. In nucleotides, the CDR3 is TGTGCCAGCAGTTACGGACAGAAAGAGACCCAGTACTTC.

As for this clone: One end of the junction fails to match germline, which may point to a read error. The genes are TRBV19 and TRBJ1-1, with 8 bases lining up with TRBD1. Looked up from germline, CDR1 is LNHDA and CDR2 is SQIVND (reference sequence). The CDR3 has 12 residues. The CDR3 loop is CASTGGRFAVSF. Written as DNA, the CDR3 is TGTGCCAGTACAGGGGGCCGCTTCGCCGTGAGCTTT.

The chain is built from TRBV5-1 and TRBJ2-1; possible D gene TRBD1, 6 bases. V was clipped by 3 bases and J by 6 bases, with 13 bases between them. The germline gives CDR1 SGHRS, CDR2 YFSETQ. This CDR3 is built from 14 residues. The CDR3 protein is CASSWSGEGNEQFF. The CDR3 DNA reads TGCGCCAGCAGCTGGTCAGGGGAAGGCAATGAGCAGTTCTTC.

This clone was counted only a few times. The gene calls are TRBV6-8 and TRBJ2-2, with D unresolved. CDR3 size: 14 residues. Trimming shortened V by 7 bases and J by 0 bases, and 9 bases separated the two germline ends. Germline loops: CDR1 MNHGY, CDR2 SAAAGT. The CDR3, as DNA: TGTGCCAGCACTTTCTCCACGAACACCGGGGAGCTGTTTTTT. As protein: CASTFSTNTGELFF.

This clone was observed a single time. The chain is built from TRBV19 and TRBJ1-2; 7 positions agree with TRBD1. CDR3 length: 12 amino acids. Germline trimming cut 8 bases from V and 8 bases from J; bases unmatched to any gene: 8. CDR1 is LNHDA, CDR2 SQIVND, per germline (reference sequence). CDR3 bases: TGTGCCAGTTCGACAGGGCCGAACGGCTACACCTTC. Translating it yields CASSTGPNGYTF.

The rearrangement links TRBV19 to TRBJ1-2; D ambiguous. The ends were cut back, 3 bases at V and 1 base at J, with 6 bases in the middle. The CDR3 loop spans 13 amino acids. The V gene's germline CDR1 is LNHDA and CDR2 SQIVND (reference sequence). The CDR3 here is CASSMQVNYGYTF. DNA for the CDR3: TGTGCCAGTAGTATGCAGGTTAACTATGGCTACACCTTC.

In this sample, this clone turned up a few times. This rearrangement joins TRBV6-8 to TRBJ2-1; TRBD2 matches at 7 bases. CDR1 is MNHGY and CDR2 is SAAAGT in the germline V gene. The V gene end was trimmed by 0 bases and the J gene end by 1 base; junction bases not matched to a gene: 9. The CDR3 consists of 18 residues. In DNA form, the CDR3 reads TGTGCCAGCAGTTACTCGATTTTAGCGGGCGCATCCTACAATGAGCAGTTCTTC. Protein product: CASSYSILAGASYNEQFF.

This sequence joins TRBV29-1 and TRBJ2-7; D could derive from TRBD1 or TRBD2 (5 bases each). The CDR3 length is 14 residues. Trimming pared 2 bases from V and 3 bases from J, leaving 14 bases between. CDR1 is SQVTM, CDR2 ANQGSEA, per germline. CDR3 protein: CSVEWGSGSYEQYF. The CDR3 coding sequence is TGCAGCGTTGAATGGGGGTCAGGGAGCTACGAGCAGTACTTC.

The gene calls are TRBV11-1 and TRBJ2-7; tentative D call: TRBD2 (5 bases). Trimming cost V 4 bases and J 2 bases, with 12 bases left between them. Per germline, CDR1 SGHAT and CDR2 FQDESV (reference sequence). CDR3 length: 14 residues. The CDR3 here is CASSYNGKPYEQYF. CDR3 nucleotides: TGTGCCAGCAGCTACAACGGGAAGCCCTACGAGCAGTACTTC.

The chain links TRBV28 to TRBJ1-2, with 7 bases that match TRBD1. CDR3 length equals 15 residues. The germline CDR1 and CDR2 sequences are MDHEN and SYDVKM. V lost 6 bases and J lost 2; bases outside the gene matches: 9. The CDR3 nucleotides are TGTGCCAGCAGCCCGAACCAGGGGGGGAACTATGGCTACACCTTC. This codes for CASSPNQGGNYGYTF.

V gene TRBV7-7 combines with J gene TRBJ1-1; TRBD1 might be the D (6 bases). Germline CDR1 SSHAT, CDR2 FNYEAQ (reference sequence). This CDR3 contains 15 residues. V gave up 1 base and J gave up 5 bases, with 14 bases separating them. CDR3 coding DNA: TGTGCCAGCAGCTTAGATTTGGCAGGGGAAACTGAAGCTTTCTTT. Its translation: CASSLDLAGETEAFF.

This clone was seen only a few times. The chain carries TRBV11-3 and TRBJ2-2; 11 positions agree with TRBD2. Germline assignment: CDR1 SGHNT and CDR2 YENEEA. CDR3 size: 16 residues. V lost 5 bases, J lost 1 base, and 3 bases stayed unmatched. The CDR3 here is CASSPGTSGNTGELFF. As DNA, the CDR3 is TGTGCCAGCAGCCCCGGGACTAGCGGGAACACCGGGGAGCTGTTTTTT.

The genes are TRBV29-1 and TRBJ2-5; 13 bases are a match to TRBD2. Germline CDR1 SQVTM, CDR2 ANQGSEA. The CDR3 is 14 amino acids. V lost 6 bases to trimming and J lost 7 bases; unmatched junction nucleotides: 8. CDR3 bases: TGCAGCGTCGACGGGACTAGCGGGACAGCGACCCAGTACTTC. Protein sequence: CSVDGTSGTATQYF.

The V gene is TRBV15, the J gene TRBJ2-3, with D perhaps TRBD2 (6 bases). Trimming stripped 0 bases from V and 2 bases from J, with 9 bases between. In germline, CDR1 is LNHNV, CDR2 YYDKDF (reference sequence). This CDR3 has 15 residues. The CDR3 is CATSREGLSTDTQYF. CDR3 DNA: TGTGCCACCAGCAGAGAGGGACTTTCCACAGATACGCAGTATTTT. Filled out from reference TRBV15 and TRBJ2-3, the complete variable domain reads DAMVIQNPRYQVTQFGKPVTLSCSQTLNHNVMYWYQQKSSQAPKLLFHYYDKDFNNEADTPDNFQSRRPNTSFCFLDIRSPGLGDTAMYLCATSREGLSTDTQYFGPGTRLTVL.

The chain is built from TRBV28 and TRBJ2-3, with 13 positions matching TRBD2. The ends lost 4 bases at V and 9 bases at J; junction bases unmatched: 10. There are 16 residues in the CDR3. Germline V CDR1 and CDR2: MDHEN, SYDVKM. CDR3 coding DNA: TGTGCCAGCAGTTCCGGACTAGCGGGAGTAGATGACACGCAGTATTTT. Its protein is CASSSGLAGVDDTQYF.

The V and J genes are TRBV18 and TRBJ2-5, with 8 bases aligning to TRBD1. With V trimmed by 0 bases and J by 4 bases, 1 base remained unmatched. CDR3 length equals 14 residues. Germline loops: CDR1 KGHSH, CDR2 LQKENI. The CDR3 loop is CASSPPGQAETQYF. CDR3 in DNA: TGTGCCAGCTCACCACCGGGACAGGCAGAGACCCAGTACTTC.

By proportion, this clone is medium-sized. The chain uses TRBV4-1 and TRBJ2-7, with D maybe TRBD1 (6 bases). Germline-derived CDR1 and CDR2 are MGHRA and YSYEKL. This CDR3 region has 17 residues. Deletions cut 0 bases from V and 0 bases from J, with 15 bases between. CDR3 sequence: CASSQDLVGTPSYEQYF. The CDR3 DNA reads as TGCGCCAGCAGCCAAGATTTGGTTGGGACACCCTCCTACGAGCAGTACTTC.

The chain employs TRBV19 and TRBJ1-2; D is possibly TRBD1 (5 bases). The germline gives CDR1 LNHDA, CDR2 SQIVND (reference sequence). The ends were cut back, 7 bases at V and 2 bases at J, with 11 bases in the middle. This CDR3 is built from 13 residues. The chain's CDR3 is CASNEDTNYGYTF. The CDR3 DNA reads as TGTGCCAGTAATGAGGACACCAACTATGGCTACACCTTC.

This clone occurred a few times. The CDR3 region has the DNA TGTGCCAGCAGTGAAGCGGCATGGGTCGGACTAGCGGGAAGAACCGGGGAGCTGTTTTTT. Protein product: CASSEAAWVGLAGRTGELFF. The chain recombines TRBV9 with TRBJ2-2; 12 nucleotides line up with TRBD2. Looked up from germline, CDR1 is SGDLS and CDR2 is YYNGEE. With V trimmed by 5 bases and J by 5 bases, 19 bases remained unmatched. The length of the CDR3 is 20 residues.